The entry below describes one T cell receptor (beta chain). The antigen remains undetermined. This sample is drawn from a study of cytomegalovirus exposure and HLA in healthy donors. Study-wide points: Specificity for CMV antigens was confirmed in vitro for a few of the CMV-associated chains. TCR beta V- and J-gene trimming was later associated with a missense DCLRE1C variant. Reportedly, a later analysis found an Asian-associated ancestry cluster had fewer N-insertions than the roughly 700-donor mean.

This CDR3 is 16 amino acids long. Trimming removed 0 bases from V and 0 bases from J; junction bases left unmatched: 4. CDR1 and CDR2 from the germline V gene are KGHSH and LQKENI. A multiplex PCR was run with 60 Vbeta primers and 13 Jbeta primers. The method was immunoSEQ multiplex PCR; TCRdb's version includes in-frame clones alone and lacks a portion of them. The table has 100,000 to 150,000 clones, 65% to 80% seen once. Healthy bone marrow donors made up the cohort. V gene TRBV18 combines with J gene TRBJ1-1; 7 bases fit TRBD1. The sequencing input was PBMCs. The TCR originated in a woman aged 18-29 years in good health and CMV-seronegative. The CDR3 here is CASSPPEGALNTEAFF. CDR3 bases: TGTGCCAGCTCACCACCGGAGGGGGCATTGAACACTGAAGCTTTCTTT.